The TCR beta chain described here comes from a study of CD8+ T cells in alopecia areata. This clone has just a few counts. A read error may account for a junction end that differs from germline. Alopecia areata patients provided lesional scalp punch biopsies and peripheral blood. The researchers isolated CD4+ and CD8+ T cells from PBMCs by sorting. Reverse transcribed after extraction, RNA yielded cDNA as the sequencing template. Sequencing used immunoSEQ multiplex PCR; TCRdb keeps in-frame clones, though not all of them. The data show about 160,000 clones, with more than 40% seen just once and about 6.4% held by the top ten. Germline values: CDR1 SNHLY, CDR2 FYNNEI. The CDR3 contains 14 residues.

The chain combines TRBV2 with TRBJ1-5; TRBD1 agrees at 10 bases. This TCR was sampled from a human donor with alopecia areata. Input material: CD4+ T cells sorted from blood. The CDR3 coding sequence is TGTGCCAGCAGTGCGACAGGGGGCAACCAGCCCCAGCATTTT. Its protein product is CASSATGGNQPQHF.